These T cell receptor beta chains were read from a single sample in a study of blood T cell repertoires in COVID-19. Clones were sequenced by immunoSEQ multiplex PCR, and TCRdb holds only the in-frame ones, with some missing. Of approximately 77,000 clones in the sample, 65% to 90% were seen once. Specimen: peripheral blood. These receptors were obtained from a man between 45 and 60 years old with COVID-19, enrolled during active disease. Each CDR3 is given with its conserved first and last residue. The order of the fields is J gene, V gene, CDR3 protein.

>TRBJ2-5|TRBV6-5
CASSLDSVQETQYF
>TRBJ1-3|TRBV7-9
CASRETGEGNTIYF
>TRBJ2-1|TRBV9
CASSYGLAGGSREQFF
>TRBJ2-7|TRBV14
CASSQGRGLQYF
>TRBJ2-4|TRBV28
CASEGVLAKNIQYF
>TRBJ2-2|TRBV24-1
CATGQTNTGELFF
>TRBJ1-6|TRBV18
CASSQDWGSSYNSPLHF
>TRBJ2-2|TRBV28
CASSPYRGRSGTGELFF
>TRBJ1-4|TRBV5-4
CASSLHRGDEKLFF
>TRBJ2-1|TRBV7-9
CASSPRRGLDGNEQFF
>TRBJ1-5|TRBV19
CASSQPGHSNQPQHF
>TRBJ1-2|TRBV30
CAWRDPGQYGYTF
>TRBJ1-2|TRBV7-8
CASSATGTSYGYTF
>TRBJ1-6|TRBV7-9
CASSPSGRGYNSPLHF
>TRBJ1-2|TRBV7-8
CASSLGTALTGWGYTF
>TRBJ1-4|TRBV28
CASSSDSTGKSEKLFF